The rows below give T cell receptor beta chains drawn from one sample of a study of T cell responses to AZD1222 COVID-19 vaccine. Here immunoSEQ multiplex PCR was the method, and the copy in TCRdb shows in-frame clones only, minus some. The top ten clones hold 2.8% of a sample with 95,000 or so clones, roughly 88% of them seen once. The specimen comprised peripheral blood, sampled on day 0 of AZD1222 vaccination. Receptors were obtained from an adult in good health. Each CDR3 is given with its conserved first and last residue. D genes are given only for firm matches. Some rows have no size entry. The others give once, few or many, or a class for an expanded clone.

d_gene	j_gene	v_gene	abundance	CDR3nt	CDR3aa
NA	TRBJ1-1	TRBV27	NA	TGTGCCAGCAGTTTATATGGAAATACTGAAGCTTTCTTT	CASSLYGNTEAFF
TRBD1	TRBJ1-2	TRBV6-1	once	TGTGCCAGCAGTGAACATCGACAGGGCAGTGTGGGCTACACCTTC	CASSEHRQGSVGYTF
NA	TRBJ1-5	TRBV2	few	TGTGCCTCCGCCCTCAATCAGCCCCAGCATTTT	CASALNQPQHF
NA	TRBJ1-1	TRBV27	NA	TGTGCCAGCAGTTTAAACGGGTTGAACACTGAAGCTTTCTTT	CASSLNGLNTEAFF
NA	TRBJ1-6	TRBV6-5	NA	TGTGCCAGCTCGACATCAGATATTTCACCCCTCCACTTT	CASSTSDISPLHF
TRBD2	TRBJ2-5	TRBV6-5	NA	TGTGCCAGCAGTTACGGGACTAGCGGGGAAGAGACCCAGTACTTC	CASSYGTSGEETQYF
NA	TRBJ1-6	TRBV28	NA	TGTGCCAGCAGTTTATTAGGGGGGGGGCAATATAATTCACCCCTCCACTTT	CASSLLGGGQYNSPLHF
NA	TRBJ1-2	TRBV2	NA	TGTGCCAGCAGACTAACTGGCGGCAACTATGGCTACACCTTC	CASRLTGGNYGYTF
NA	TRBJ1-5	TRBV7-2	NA	TGTGCCAGCAGCCTAGGAGGGGAGAGCAATCAGCCCCAGCATTTT	CASSLGGESNQPQHF
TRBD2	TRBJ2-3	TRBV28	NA	TGTGCCAGCAGTTCAGCGGGGGGCCGCACAGATACGCAGTATTTT	CASSSAGGRTDTQYF
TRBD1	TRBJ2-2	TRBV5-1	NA	TGCGCCAGCAGCCCGCGGACAGGTTTTAACACCGGGGAGCTGTTTTTT	CASSPRTGFNTGELFF
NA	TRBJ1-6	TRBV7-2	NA	TGTGCCAGCAGCCCCCCGGGGGTTGATTCACCCCTCCACTTT	CASSPPGVDSPLHF
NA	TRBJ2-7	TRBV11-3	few	TGTGCCAGCAGCTTACAGGGAGGCTACGAGCAGTACTTC	CASSLQGGYEQYF
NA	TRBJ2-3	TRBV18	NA	TGTGCCAGCTCACCGAGGTCCAGCACAGATACGCAGTATTTT	CASSPRSSTDTQYF
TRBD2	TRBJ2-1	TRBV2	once	TGTGCCAGCAGCACACCGGGACTAGCGGGGGAGCCCAATGAGCAGTTCTTC	CASSTPGLAGEPNEQFF
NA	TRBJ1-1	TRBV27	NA	TGTGCCAGCAGCCGAGGGCCGTGGGCTTTCTTT	CASSRGPWAFF
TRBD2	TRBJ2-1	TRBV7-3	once	TGTGCCAGCAGCTCCCGCGGGGGGAACCACAATGAGCAGTTCTTC	CASSSRGGNHNEQFF
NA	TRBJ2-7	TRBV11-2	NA	TGTGCCAGCAGCTTAGGAAGTTCCTACGAGCAGTACTTC	CASSLGSSYEQYF
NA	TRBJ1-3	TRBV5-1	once	TGCGCCAGCAGCTTGGAAGGGTTTGGGGACACCATATATTTT	CASSLEGFGDTIYF
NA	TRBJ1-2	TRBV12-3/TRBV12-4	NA	TGTGCCAGCAGGAGTAGAACCAACTATGGCTACACCTTC	CASRSRTNYGYTF
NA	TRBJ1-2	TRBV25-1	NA	TGTGCCAGCAGTGAACCCTACTCTAACTATGGCTACACCTTC	CASSEPYSNYGYTF
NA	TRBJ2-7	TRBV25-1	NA	TGTGCCAGCAGTGAAATGGCAGGCGAGCAGTACTTC	CASSEMAGEQYF